This passage covers 8 T cell receptor beta chains from one sample sequenced in a study of OX40 agonist ivuxolimab in advanced cancers. The data were produced by immunoSEQ multiplex PCR, yet TCRdb's version contains in-frame clones alone and is incomplete. Counted here are around 93,000 clones, about 86% occurring once; the ten biggest clones make up around 1.6%. The input for sequencing was CD4+ or CD8+ T cells sorted from blood, taken in a trial of the OX40 agonist ivuxolimab. The receptors come from an adult with an advanced solid tumor such as melanoma, head and neck, liver or kidney cancer.

This clone came up once. V gene TRBV5-8 combines with J gene TRBJ1-6; D gene uncertain. In germline, CDR1 is SGHTS, CDR2 YDEGEE. CDR3 length equals 14 residues. The germline V and J ends were trimmed by 6 bases and 7 bases, with 14 bases remaining between them. Written as DNA, the CDR3 is TGTGCCAGCAAACCGAAGGTTTGGAATTCACCCCTCCACTTT. This sequence encodes CASKPKVWNSPLHF.

The chain joins TRBV18 to TRBJ1-4, with D uncertain. The V end lost 2 bases, the J end lost 5 bases, and 9 bases lay between the germline ends. Germline V gives CDR1 KGHSH, CDR2 LQKENI. This CDR3 spans 14 amino acids. Here the CDR3 reads CASSPTKSNEKLFF. The DNA of the CDR3 is TGTGCCAGCTCACCAACCAAGTCGAATGAAAAACTGTTTTTT. Supplemented by reference TRBV18 and TRBJ1-4, the full variable domain reads NAGVMQNPRHLVRRRGQEARLRCSPMKGHSHVYWYRQLPEEGLKFMVYLQKENIIDESGMPKERFSAEFPKEGPSILRIQQVVRGDSAAYFCASSPTKSNEKLFFGSGTQLSVL.

The chain uses TRBV2 and TRBJ2-1; TRBD2 agrees at 11 bases. This CDR3 spans 16 amino acids. CDR1 is SNHLY and CDR2 is FYNNEI in the germline V gene. With V trimmed by 8 bases and J by 0 bases, 6 bases remained unmatched. The CDR3 DNA sequence: TGTGCCAGCTCGTTAGCGGGGGGGAGCTCCTACAATGAGCAGTTCTTC. It translates to CASSLAGGSSYNEQFF.

The chain employs TRBV9 and TRBJ1-4; D possibly corresponds to TRBD1 (6 bases). Trimming took off 4 bases at V and 8 bases at J, with 18 bases between the two ends. CDR3 size: 15 residues. Germline V gene data show CDR1 as SGDLS and CDR2 as YYNGEE. CDR3 sequence: CASSPGTLRSEKLFF. The CDR3, as DNA: TGTGCCAGCAGCCCTGGGACACTTCGGAGCGAAAAACTGTTTTTT.

In nucleotides, the CDR3 is TGCAGCGCCGCTCGCGGGGGTGAGCAGTTCTTC. Residues: CSAARGGEQFF. The V gene is TRBV29-1, the J gene TRBJ2-1, with 7 bases identical to TRBD2. Trimming cost V 7 bases and J 9 bases; bases outside gene matches: 6. This CDR3 region has 11 residues. CDR1 is SQVTM, CDR2 ANQGSEA, per germline.

This rearrangement joins TRBV19 to TRBJ1-4; unclear D gene. V was trimmed by 3 bases and J by 10 bases, leaving 9 bases between them. This CDR3 region has 12 residues. Germline CDR1 reads LNHDA; CDR2 reads SQIVND (reference sequence). CDR3 DNA: TGTGCCAGTAGTATGGACTTGGGAAAACTGTTTTTT. Translated, it gives CASSMDLGKLFF. The variable domain in full, with the rest retrieved from reference TRBV19 and TRBJ1-4, is DGGITQSPKYLFRKEGQNVTLSCEQNLNHDAMYWYRQDPGQGLRLIYYSQIVNDFQKGDIAEGYSVSREKKESFPLTVTSAQKNPTAFYLCASSMDLGKLFFGSGTQLSVL.

This clone has at least ten counts. The rearrangement links TRBV7-2 to TRBJ2-1; 12 bases align to TRBD2. The germline V gene encodes CDR1 SGHTA and CDR2 FQGNSA. CDR3 length: 15 amino acids. Trimming removed 5 bases from V and 4 bases from J; junction bases left unmatched: 3. The CDR3 DNA is TGTGCCAGCAGCCGGACTAGCGGGGTGTACAATGAGCAGTTCTTC. Protein sequence: CASSRTSGVYNEQFF.

This sequence joins TRBV5-1 and TRBJ2-7; maybe TRBD1 (5 bases). The CDR3 covers 15 residues. With 1 base removed from V and 7 bases from J, the gap between germline ends came to 18 bases. Germline CDR1 reads SGHRS; CDR2 reads YFSETQ. CDR3 sequence: CASSLTAGMGREQYF. CDR3 nucleotides: TGCGCCAGCAGCTTGACGGCAGGGATGGGAAGGGAGCAGTACTTC. Drawing the rest from reference TRBV5-1 and TRBJ2-7, the complete variable domain is KAGVTQTPRYLIKTRGQQVTLSCSPISGHRSVSWYQQTPGQGLQFLFEYFSETQRNKGNFPGRFSGRQFSNSRSEMNVSTLELGDSALYLCASSLTAGMGREQYFGPGTRLTVT.